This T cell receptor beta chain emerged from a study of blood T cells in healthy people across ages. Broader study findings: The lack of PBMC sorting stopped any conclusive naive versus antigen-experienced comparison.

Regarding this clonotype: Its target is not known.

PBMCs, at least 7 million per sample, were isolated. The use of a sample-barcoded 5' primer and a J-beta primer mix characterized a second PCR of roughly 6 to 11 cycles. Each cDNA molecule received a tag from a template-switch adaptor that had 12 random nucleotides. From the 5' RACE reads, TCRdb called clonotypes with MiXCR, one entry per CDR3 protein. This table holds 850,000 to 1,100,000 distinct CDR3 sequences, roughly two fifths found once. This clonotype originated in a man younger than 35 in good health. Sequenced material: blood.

This CDR3 reads CASRGSRDRANYGYTF. CDR3 sequence (DNA): TGTGCCAGCAGGGGTAGCCGAGACAGGGCTAACTATGGCTACACCTTC. The rearrangement links TRBV27 to TRBJ1-2; 7 bases are shared with TRBD1. Germline CDR1 reads MNHEY; CDR2 reads SMNVEV (reference sequence). The CDR3 has 16 residues. J gave up 0 bases and V 6 bases, and 10 bases lay outside the gene matches.